This is a list of T cell receptor beta chains from one sample in a study of CD8 T cells in ankylosing spondylitis. TCRdb re-called the 5' RACE reads through MiXCR, storing one row per CDR3 protein. The sample has a few hundred thousand distinct CDR3 sequences; roughly 20% are singletons. What was sequenced was blood, either unsorted or a sorted T cell fraction (not recorded which). The receptors here all came from a female donor with ankylosing spondylitis or in good health (not recorded which). The CDR3 runs from the conserved cysteine through the conserved F or W. Only some rows state a clone size, as once, few, many or a class for expanded clones.

cdr3_aa: CASSYPETGELFF; cdr3_length: 13; j_call: TRBJ2-2; clone_size: .; v_call: TRBV6-6
cdr3_aa: CSARDLWDTPYEQYF; cdr3_length: 15; j_call: TRBJ2-7; clone_size: .; v_call: TRBV20-1
cdr3_aa: CSARVGRDTEAFF; cdr3_length: 13; j_call: TRBJ1-1; clone_size: .; v_call: TRBV20-1
cdr3_aa: CASTSGGVTDTQYF; cdr3_length: 14; j_call: TRBJ2-3; clone_size: .; v_call: TRBV19
cdr3_aa: CSARDPLSGLVGDTQYF; cdr3_length: 17; j_call: TRBJ2-3; clone_size: .; v_call: TRBV20-1
cdr3_aa: CASSLDWGGEAFF; cdr3_length: 13; j_call: TRBJ1-1; clone_size: .; v_call: TRBV11-2
cdr3_aa: CSSPNTEAFF; cdr3_length: 10; j_call: TRBJ1-1; clone_size: .; v_call: TRBV20-1
cdr3_aa: CAISEGEGGTEAFF; cdr3_length: 14; j_call: TRBJ1-1; clone_size: .; v_call: TRBV10-3
cdr3_aa: CASSYAGFENYGYTF; cdr3_length: 15; j_call: TRBJ1-2; clone_size: .; v_call: TRBV6-5
cdr3_aa: CASSLSVRPVTGELFF; cdr3_length: 16; j_call: TRBJ2-2; clone_size: .; v_call: TRBV7-2
cdr3_aa: CSASGRASVYEQYF; cdr3_length: 14; j_call: TRBJ2-7; clone_size: few; v_call: TRBV20-1
cdr3_aa: CASSRGLAVVGELFF; cdr3_length: 15; j_call: TRBJ2-2; clone_size: .; v_call: TRBV11-2
cdr3_aa: CASGRSGGNSPLHF; cdr3_length: 14; j_call: TRBJ1-6; clone_size: few; v_call: TRBV6-1
cdr3_aa: CSAGGQLLWYEQYF; cdr3_length: 14; j_call: TRBJ2-7; clone_size: few; v_call: TRBV20-1
cdr3_aa: CASTPAGALTDTQYF; cdr3_length: 15; j_call: TRBJ2-3; clone_size: few; v_call: TRBV7-2
cdr3_aa: CASGALFSYGYTF; cdr3_length: 13; j_call: TRBJ1-2; clone_size: .; v_call: TRBV11-2
cdr3_aa: CATSDGWDYGYTF; cdr3_length: 13; j_call: TRBJ1-2; clone_size: few; v_call: TRBV24-1
cdr3_aa: CASSTRDARLAGGLRQYF; cdr3_length: 18; j_call: TRBJ2-7; clone_size: few; v_call: TRBV6-1
cdr3_aa: CSVGRGLTYEQYF; cdr3_length: 13; j_call: TRBJ2-7; clone_size: many; v_call: TRBV29-1
cdr3_aa: CASRSTSDPQETQYF; cdr3_length: 15; j_call: TRBJ2-5; clone_size: few; v_call: TRBV12-3/TRBV12-4
cdr3_aa: CASSAIWGVTYNEQFF; cdr3_length: 16; j_call: TRBJ2-1; clone_size: few; v_call: TRBV9
cdr3_aa: CASSADRGAMNTEAFF; cdr3_length: 16; j_call: TRBJ1-1; clone_size: .; v_call: TRBV4-2
cdr3_aa: CASSESISYEQYF; cdr3_length: 13; j_call: TRBJ2-7; clone_size: .; v_call: TRBV25-1
cdr3_aa: CSVITPGQLGIAFF; cdr3_length: 14; j_call: TRBJ1-1; clone_size: few; v_call: TRBV29-1
cdr3_aa: CASSYRPSGRSETQYF; cdr3_length: 16; j_call: TRBJ2-5; clone_size: .; v_call: TRBV6-5
cdr3_aa: CSVRINTEAFF; cdr3_length: 11; j_call: TRBJ1-1; clone_size: many; v_call: TRBV29-1
cdr3_aa: CASSLSGTWYQETQYF; cdr3_length: 16; j_call: TRBJ2-5; clone_size: .; v_call: TRBV11-2
cdr3_aa: CASSQPHRVPHYEQYF; cdr3_length: 16; j_call: TRBJ2-7; clone_size: few; v_call: TRBV23-1
cdr3_aa: CSVATGSGAGELFF; cdr3_length: 14; j_call: TRBJ2-2; clone_size: few; v_call: TRBV29-1
cdr3_aa: CASSPDSLDQPQHF; cdr3_length: 14; j_call: TRBJ1-5; clone_size: few; v_call: TRBV18
cdr3_aa: CASSLVYGAGGYTF; cdr3_length: 14; j_call: TRBJ1-2; clone_size: few; v_call: TRBV5-1
cdr3_aa: CASSELATNEKLFF; cdr3_length: 14; j_call: TRBJ1-4; clone_size: few; v_call: TRBV10-2
cdr3_aa: CASSSLGLGQGELFF; cdr3_length: 15; j_call: TRBJ2-2; clone_size: few; v_call: TRBV7-2
cdr3_aa: CATIRDRASTDTQYF; cdr3_length: 15; j_call: TRBJ2-3; clone_size: .; v_call: TRBV10-3
cdr3_aa: CATSRDGTEVNEQFF; cdr3_length: 15; j_call: TRBJ2-1; clone_size: few; v_call: TRBV15
cdr3_aa: CASSTAGTGLNTEAFF; cdr3_length: 16; j_call: TRBJ1-1; clone_size: .; v_call: TRBV18
cdr3_aa: CSAREPGNQPQHF; cdr3_length: 13; j_call: TRBJ1-5; clone_size: many; v_call: TRBV20-1
cdr3_aa: CSFTGDLETQYF; cdr3_length: 12; j_call: TRBJ2-5; clone_size: many; v_call: TRBV29-1
cdr3_aa: CASSLDGTAFSTDTQYF; cdr3_length: 17; j_call: TRBJ2-3; clone_size: .; v_call: TRBV7-9
cdr3_aa: CASSLGVLSGNTIYF; cdr3_length: 15; j_call: TRBJ1-3; clone_size: many; v_call: TRBV12-3/TRBV12-4
cdr3_aa: CSASGRIYEQYF; cdr3_length: 12; j_call: TRBJ2-7; clone_size: few; v_call: TRBV20-1
cdr3_aa: CSARPRQGSSQPQHF; cdr3_length: 15; j_call: TRBJ1-5; clone_size: few; v_call: TRBV20-1
cdr3_aa: CASSEASNGEQFF; cdr3_length: 13; j_call: TRBJ2-1; clone_size: few; v_call: TRBV2
cdr3_aa: CASSSRSSPGANVLTF; cdr3_length: 16; j_call: TRBJ2-6; clone_size: few; v_call: TRBV7-9
cdr3_aa: CSTRTSGRGTQYF; cdr3_length: 13; j_call: TRBJ2-3; clone_size: few; v_call: TRBV29-1
cdr3_aa: CASSPRTNRKETQYF; cdr3_length: 15; j_call: TRBJ2-5; clone_size: .; v_call: TRBV12-3/TRBV12-4
cdr3_aa: CSAPGPYTEAFF; cdr3_length: 12; j_call: TRBJ1-1; clone_size: few; v_call: TRBV20-1
cdr3_aa: CASSYSRLAGIYNEQFF; cdr3_length: 17; j_call: TRBJ2-1; clone_size: few; v_call: TRBV6-2/TRBV6-3